The 8 T cell receptor beta chains given below trace back to one sample, sequenced in a study of T cell responses to AZD1222 COVID-19 vaccine (TCRdb year 2021). The sample's time point label, in plain terms: about 28 days (+/-7) after the second vaccine dose. Libraries came from the immunoSEQ multiplex PCR assay. The immuneACCESS repertoire file appears here via TCRdb, limited to in-frame rearrangements. These files lack a portion of the clones; in checked studies, under half of the deficit traces to unresolved V genes, and the cause of the others is not known. The sample data list approximately 120,000 clones, and more than 65% of these were observed just once. The ten largest clones capture about 26% of the sample. Source: peripheral blood, taken 28 days after the second AZD1222 dose. These receptors were taken from an adult who received the AZD1222 COVID-19 vaccine.

This clone came up a few times. The V gene is TRBV12-2, the J gene TRBJ1-5. TRBV12-2 is a documented pseudogene. CDR3 length equals 16 residues. CDR3 bases: TGTGCAAGTCGCTTAGGCTATGTTTCTAGCAATCAGCCCCAGCATTTT. Protein: CASRLGYVSSNQPQHF.

The J gene is TRBJ1-2, the V gene TRBV28; D ambiguous. The germline CDR1 and CDR2 sequences are MDHEN and SYDVKM. Trimming removed 3 bases from V and 4 bases from J, with 15 bases in between. The CDR3 length is 15 residues. CDR3 sequence reads: CASSFRTGGSYGYTF. In DNA, the CDR3 is TGTGCCAGCAGTTTTAGGACGGGAGGGAGCTATGGCTACACCTTC.

The rearrangement uses TRBV29-1 and TRBJ1-3; D not certain. CDR3 length: 13 residues. Germline-derived CDR1 and CDR2 are SQVTM and ANQGSEA. Trimming stripped 5 bases from V and 0 bases from J, with 8 bases between. In DNA form, the CDR3 reads TGCAGCGTTCACAGACTCTCTGGAAACACCATATATTTT. Amino acids: CSVHRLSGNTIYF.

This clone was counted only a few times. The chain carries TRBV6-5 and TRBJ1-2, with 8 bases that match TRBD1. Germline CDR1 is MNHEY and CDR2 is SVGAGI. V shed 6 bases and J 3 bases; nucleotides not matched to a gene: 6. The CDR3 spans 14 residues. The CDR3 nucleotides are TGTGCCAGCAGGCAATCGACAGGGGACTATGGCTACACCTTC. It translates to CASRQSTGDYGYTF.

This rearrangement joins TRBV6-2 or TRBV6-3 to TRBJ2-7; 9 bases fit TRBD2. V lost 7 bases to trimming and J lost 1 base; unmatched junction nucleotides: 20. The CDR3 has 19 residues. Looked up from germline, CDR1 is MNHEY and CDR2 is SVGEGT. CDR3 in amino acids: CASTPGRGSGGRASYEQYF. The CDR3 nucleotides are TGTGCCAGCACCCCGGGGCGGGGTAGCGGGGGACGCGCATCCTACGAGCAGTACTTC.

The chain has TRBV19 and TRBJ1-1; D perhaps matches TRBD1 (6 bases). The germline V and J ends were trimmed by 8 bases and 5 bases, with 12 bases remaining between them. CDR1 LNHDA and CDR2 SQIVND come from the germline V gene (reference sequence). The CDR3 consists of 12 residues. The DNA of the CDR3 is TGTGCCAGTTACAACAGGGTAACTGAAGCTTTCTTT. Translated, it gives CASYNRVTEAFF. The full variable domain, rest sourced from reference TRBV19 and TRBJ1-1, is DGGITQSPKYLFRKEGQNVTLSCEQNLNHDAMYWYRQDPGQGLRLIYYSQIVNDFQKGDIAEGYSVSREKKESFPLTVTSAQKNPTAFYLCASYNRVTEAFFGQGTRLTVV.

The rearrangement uses TRBV2 and TRBJ1-2; D ambiguous. Trimming left V 4 bases short and J 4 bases short, with 16 bases between. The CDR3 spans 15 residues. The germline V gene has CDR1 SNHLY and CDR2 FYNNEI. CDR3 residues: CASSVETPAFYGYTF. The CDR3 coding sequence is TGTGCCAGCAGTGTAGAGACACCGGCATTCTATGGCTACACCTTC.

V gene TRBV5-1 combines with J gene TRBJ1-1; the D is unclear. Germline V gene sequence: CDR1 SGHRS, CDR2 YFSETQ. V gave up 0 bases and J gave up 6 bases, with 9 bases separating them. The CDR3 covers 13 residues. The CDR3 loop reads CASSLAGSAEAFF. CDR3 DNA: TGCGCCAGCAGCTTGGCGGGGAGCGCTGAAGCTTTCTTT.